A selection of T cell receptor beta chains follows, all from one sample in a study of metastatic and nonmetastatic thyroid tumors. Via MiXCR, TCRdb re-called the PCR reads. This table holds about 10,000 clones, 25% to 40% found once. Material for sequencing was tumor tissue. The source is a female donor with papillary thyroid cancer or a benign thyroid nodule (not recorded which). Some clones in this sample may be carry-over from other donors' samples. Both conserved end residues are part of each CDR3. Fields, in order: V gene, CDR3 length, J gene, CDR3 protein.

>TRBV6-1|16|TRBJ1-2
CASSARQVPGGYGYTF
>TRBV5-1|14|TRBJ1-1
CASSLAGSMAEAFF
>TRBV7-9|11|TRBJ1-2
CASSFSAGYTF
>TRBV28|15|TRBJ2-5
CASSLGRRYQETQYF
>TRBV6-2/TRBV6-3|17|TRBJ2-2
CASSYSRLAEDTGELVF
>TRBV12-3/TRBV12-4|14|TRBJ1-1
CASSLDVRATEAFF
>TRBV19|13|TRBJ2-7
CASSIVPGEGQYF
>TRBV5-1|17|TRBJ2-5
CASSLANGGQSQETQYF
>TRBV7-9|15|TRBJ1-4
CASSLATGGNEKLFF
>TRBV11-2|14|TRBJ2-1
CASSPPRELGEQFF
>TRBV27|11|TRBJ2-1
CASSLGGVQFF
>TRBV20-1|14|TRBJ2-7
CSARDPTSNYEQYF
>TRBV6-1|15|TRBJ2-7
CASRTGTGGFYEQYF
>TRBV2|13|TRBJ2-1
CASSEGGYNEQFF
>TRBV6-2/TRBV6-3|12|TRBJ2-7
CASSYRGNEQYF
>TRBV6-2/TRBV6-3|14|TRBJ1-2
CASGRAGTGNGYTF
>TRBV6-1|16|TRBJ2-1
CASSDWGGSFIYEQFF
>TRBV9|16|TRBJ2-3
CASSAWTGGHTYTQYF
>TRBV20-1|17|TRBJ1-2
CSARDRGWTGINYGYTF
>TRBV10-3|14|TRBJ2-7
CAIRTGQVPYEQYF
>TRBV11-2|11|TRBJ2-7
CASSLNYEQYF
>TRBV15|16|TRBJ2-2
CATSRGRRGNTGELFF
>TRBV6-4|14|TRBJ2-1
CASSLYSGRNEQFF
>TRBV6-2/TRBV6-3|11|TRBJ2-5
CASKGGRAQYF